These 10 T cell receptor beta chains came from one sample sequenced in a study of CD8 T cells in Susac syndrome. An amount of RNA that ranged from roughly 0.5 to 1 ug was reverse transcribed with random hexamers. TCRdb re-derived calls from the immunoSEQ multiplex PCR reads in MiXCR, one entry per CDR3 protein. There are about 150,000 distinct CDR3 sequences in the sample; about 94% occur only once, and roughly 0.097% lies in the top ten. The source material was CD4+ T cells from PBMCs. The source is a human donor with multiple sclerosis.

The genes are TRBV15 and TRBJ2-5, with D unclear. This CDR3 is 15 amino acids long. Germline V gene sequence: CDR1 LNHNV, CDR2 YYDKDF (reference sequence). Trimming took 2 bases from V and 4 from J, leaving 14 bases between them. The CDR3 region has the DNA TGTGCCACCAGCAGACGGCGGCAGGTTGGAGAGACCCAGTACTTC. Residues: CATSRRRQVGETQYF.

This clonotype was counted a single time. V and J are TRBV27 and TRBJ1-2; 7 bases line up with TRBD1. The CDR3 loop spans 16 amino acids. With V trimmed by 1 base and J by 6 bases, 11 bases remained unmatched. Germline V lookup: CDR1 MNHEY, CDR2 SMNVEV (reference sequence). The CDR3 spells CASSLYPGRGEDGYTF. Here the CDR3 DNA reads TGTGCCAGCAGTTTATATCCCGGCAGGGGGGAGGATGGCTACACCTTC.

The V and J genes are TRBV30 and TRBJ2-2; D is undetermined. Trimming shortened V by 0 bases and J by 6 bases, and 5 bases separated the two germline ends. This CDR3 has 12 residues. The germline V gene encodes CDR1 GTSNPN and CDR2 SVGIG (reference sequence). The DNA for the CDR3 is TGTGCCTGGAGTGTAACGGCCGGGGAGCTGTTTTTT. Translating it yields CAWSVTAGELFF.

V gene TRBV6-5 combines with J gene TRBJ1-5; possible D gene TRBD1, 5 bases. CDR3 length: 14 residues. In germline, CDR1 is MNHEY, CDR2 SVGAGI. Trimming took 5 bases from V and 0 from J, leaving 8 bases between them. CDR3 sequence (DNA): TGTGCCAGCAGTGCAGGGTTTAGCAATCAGCCCCAGCATTTT. It yields the protein CASSAGFSNQPQHF.

The gene calls are TRBV20-1 and TRBJ1-5; D may be TRBD1 (6 bases). Deletions cut 6 bases from V and 0 bases from J, with 15 bases between. This CDR3 is 15 amino acids long. From germline, CDR1 is DFQATT and CDR2 SNEGSKA (reference sequence). CDR3: CSAQGGGYSNQPQHF. Here the CDR3 DNA reads TGCAGTGCCCAGGGCGGGGGCTATAGCAATCAGCCCCAGCATTTT.

The J gene is TRBJ2-7, the V gene TRBV20-1; D assignment may be TRBD1 or TRBD2 (5 bases each). The CDR3 is 15 amino acids. Germline V CDR1 and CDR2: DFQATT, SNEGSKA (reference sequence). V dropped 1 base and J dropped 3 bases, with 16 bases sitting between them. In DNA, the CDR3 is TGCAGTGCTAGAGCTGGTGGGAGAGGGGACTACGAGCAGTACTTC. It is translated as CSARAGGRGDYEQYF.

This chain connects TRBV3-1 to TRBJ1-2, with TRBD1 as a possible D gene (5 bases). Looked up from germline, CDR1 is LGHDT and CDR2 is YNNKEL (reference sequence). Trimming pared 4 bases from V and 8 bases from J, leaving 20 bases between. The CDR3 totals 15 residues. In DNA form, the CDR3 reads TGTGCCAGCAGCCCCTTGGGTGGGCCGAGGGACGGCTACACCTTC. This encodes CASSPLGGPRDGYTF.

The chain employs TRBV25-1 and TRBJ1-1, with 9 positions matching TRBD1. The V and J ends lost 6 bases and 1 base, in that order; junction bases with no gene match: 12. Germline assignment: CDR1 MGHDK and CDR2 SYGVNS. The CDR3 is made up of 17 amino acids. In nucleotides, the CDR3 is TGTGCCAGCAGAGCTTCACAGGGGGCCCAACCGAACACTGAAGCTTTCTTT. Its translation is CASRASQGAQPNTEAFF. Supplemented by reference TRBV25-1 and TRBJ1-1, the full variable domain reads EADIYQTPRYLVIGTGKKITLECSQTMGHDKMYWYQQDPGMELHLIHYSYGVNSTEKGDLSSESTVSRIRTEHFPLTLESARPSHTSQYLCASRASQGAQPNTEAFFGQGTRLTVV.

V usage is TRBV19 and J usage is TRBJ1-1; D is unresolved. The CDR3 is 13 residues long. Germline V gene lookup returns CDR1 LNHDA and CDR2 SQIVND (reference sequence). Trimming removed 3 bases from V and 1 base from J, with 6 bases in between. The CDR3 reads CASSIAANTEAFF. The CDR3 DNA follows: TGTGCCAGTAGTATTGCAGCGAACACTGAAGCTTTCTTT.

The chain recombines TRBV27 with TRBJ2-3; 8 bases are shared with TRBD1. After removal of 5 bases from V and 6 bases from J, the junction contained 19 bases not matched to a gene. The CDR3 contains 18 residues. Germline V CDR1 and CDR2: MNHEY, SMNVEV (reference sequence). CDR3 residues: CASSPITLQGGAFDTQYF. In DNA form, the CDR3 reads TGTGCCAGCAGTCCAATTACCCTACAGGGGGGAGCGTTCGATACGCAGTATTTT.